One sample yielded the 26 T cell receptor beta chains listed below, sequenced in a study of blood T cell repertoires in COVID-19. Repertoires were generated with immunoSEQ multiplex PCR, while TCRdb's copy carries only in-frame clones and drops some. The data show 35,000 to 45,000 clones, 77% seen once. The sample taken for sequencing was peripheral blood. The receptors stem from a woman aged 70-85 years with acute or convalescent COVID-19.

The CDR3 DNA reads TGTGCCAGTAGTACAGGAGCAGGGAATGAAAAACTGTTTTTT. It codes for CASSTGAGNEKLFF. J is TRBJ1-4 and V is TRBV19; tentative D call: TRBD1 (5 bases). Germline-derived CDR1 and CDR2 are LNHDA and SQIVND (reference sequence). This CDR3 has 14 residues. Trimming cost V 4 bases and J 5 bases, with 11 bases left between them.

V gene TRBV18 combines with J gene TRBJ2-3, with D possibly TRBD2 on 5 matching bases. The V end lost 3 bases, the J end lost 5 bases, and 6 bases lay between the germline ends. Germline CDR1 reads KGHSH; CDR2 reads LQKENI. There are 12 residues in the CDR3. The CDR3 DNA follows: TGTGCCAGCTCACCGACTAAAGATACGCAGTATTTT. It encodes CASSPTKDTQYF.

V is TRBV19 and J is TRBJ2-1; 9 bases fit TRBD2. This CDR3 has 17 residues. Trimming took 7 bases from V and 1 from J; bases not matched to a gene: 11. Germline CDR1 reads LNHDA; CDR2 reads SQIVND (reference sequence). Here the CDR3 reads CASTSGVAGESYNEQFF. The CDR3 DNA reads as TGTGCCAGTACCTCAGGAGTAGCGGGGGAATCCTACAATGAGCAGTTCTTC.

The rearrangement joins TRBV6-5 to TRBJ1-3, with 9 bases that match TRBD1. Per the germline V gene, CDR1 is MNHEY and CDR2 is SVGAGI. This CDR3 is built from 15 residues. V was clipped by 6 bases and J by 0 bases; unmatched bases: 3. CDR3 sequence: CASRDRGVSGNTIYF. In DNA form, the CDR3 reads TGTGCCAGCAGGGACAGGGGCGTCTCTGGAAACACCATATATTTT.

The chain recombines TRBV10-2 with TRBJ1-5; TRBD1 aligns across 11 bases. V lost 8 bases to trimming and J lost 6 bases; unmatched junction nucleotides: 6. Looked up from germline, CDR1 is WSHSY and CDR2 is SAAADI. The CDR3 length is 14 residues. The CDR3 sequence is CASAGTGGIQPQHF. In nucleotides, the CDR3 is TGCGCCAGCGCAGGGACAGGGGGTATTCAGCCCCAGCATTTT.

V usage is TRBV23-1 and J usage is TRBJ1-5; TRBD1 might be the D (5 bases). TRBV23-1 falls under the ORF class, with uncertain function. This CDR3 is 18 amino acids long. Trimming stripped 4 bases from V and 0 bases from J, with 19 bases between. The CDR3 nucleotides are TGCGCCAGCAGTCCATACCTCCAGGGATGCTATAGCAATCAGCCCCAGCATTTT. Its protein is CASSPYLQGCYSNQPQHF.

J is TRBJ2-5 and V is TRBV21-1; no DNA check was done on the table's D call, TRBD2. TRBV21-1 is a listed pseudogene. CDR3 length equals 15 residues. This chain's CDR3 is CASSKIRGVQETQYF. For the CDR3, the DNA is TGTGCCAGCAGCAAAATTCGGGGGGTCCAAGAGACCCAGTACTTC.

This chain connects TRBV3-1 (or the pseudogene TRBV3-2) to TRBJ1-2; 8 bases are a match to TRBD1. With V trimmed by 3 bases and J by 3 bases, 15 bases remained unmatched. This CDR3 region has 18 residues. The germline V gene encodes CDR1 LGHDT and CDR2 YNNKEL (reference sequence). The CDR3 here is CASSHIRTGTSRDYGYTF. The CDR3 DNA reads TGTGCCAGCAGCCATATACGGACAGGGACTTCTCGAGACTATGGCTACACCTTC.

The chain joins TRBV30 to TRBJ1-4; TRBD1 agrees at 8 bases. Trimming cost V 0 bases and J 2 bases; bases outside gene matches: 2. This CDR3 spans 15 amino acids. Germline lookup yields CDR1 GTSNPN and CDR2 SVGIG (reference sequence). CDR3 region: CAWSVWDRTNEKLFF. The CDR3 DNA reads as TGTGCCTGGAGTGTGTGGGACAGGACTAATGAAAAACTGTTTTTT.

The chain couples TRBV4-2 to TRBJ1-5, with a possible D match to TRBD1 (6 bases). Per the germline V gene, CDR1 is LGHNA and CDR2 is YNFKEQ. This CDR3 is built from 15 residues. V was cut by 1 base and J by 4 bases, with 11 bases left in between. CDR3 residues: CASSQVRGLNQPQHF. The CDR3 nucleotides are TGTGCCAGCAGCCAAGTCAGGGGCCTGAATCAGCCCCAGCATTTT.

This chain uses TRBV15 with TRBJ1-1; D is unclear. The germline gives CDR1 LNHNV, CDR2 YYDKDF (reference sequence). Trimming left V 5 bases short and J 1 base short, with 17 bases between. The CDR3 is made up of 16 amino acids. The CDR3 spells CATSLSVRPRNTEAFF. The CDR3 bases are TGTGCCACCAGCCTCTCAGTCCGACCTAGGAACACTGAAGCTTTCTTT.

The gene calls are TRBV4-2 and TRBJ2-3; D is undetermined. Trimming left V 4 bases short and J 2 bases short, with 10 bases between. The CDR3 has 14 residues. CDR1 is LGHNA and CDR2 is YNFKEQ in the germline V gene. The CDR3 spells CASSRRLTTDTQYF. Here the CDR3 DNA reads TGTGCCAGCAGCCGGCGACTCACCACAGATACGCAGTATTTT.

In its sample, this clone is medium-sized. This chain uses TRBV28 with TRBJ2-7; 8 bases align to TRBD2. The V segment lost 4 bases and the J segment 3 bases; nucleotides outside the gene matches: 8. The CDR3 consists of 15 residues. Germline V gene sequence: CDR1 MDHEN, CDR2 SYDVKM. As DNA, the CDR3 is TGTGCCAGCAGTTCCCTGAGCGGGAGTCTCTACGAGCAGTACTTC. It specifies CASSSLSGSLYEQYF.

V and J are TRBV27 and TRBJ1-5; D unresolved. The V end was cut by 5 bases, the J end by 6 bases, with 14 bases between. CDR3 length: 14 residues. CDR1 is MNHEY, CDR2 SMNVEV, per germline (reference sequence). CDR3 residues: CASSQRSGFQPQHF. CDR3 sequence (DNA): TGTGCCAGCAGTCAAAGGTCGGGGTTTCAGCCCCAGCATTTT.

The chain links TRBV28 to TRBJ1-1; maybe TRBD1 (5 bases). The V gene's germline CDR1 is MDHEN and CDR2 SYDVKM. The CDR3 consists of 17 residues. V gave up 3 bases and J gave up 0 bases, with 17 bases separating them. CDR3 sequence reads: CASSFWGVGNMNTEAFF. The CDR3 DNA sequence: TGTGCCAGCAGTTTTTGGGGGGTGGGTAATATGAACACTGAAGCTTTCTTT.

This clone was seen more than once but under ten times. The J gene is TRBJ2-5, the V gene TRBV5-1; TRBD1 matches 8 bases. V lost 3 bases, J lost 2 bases, and 3 bases stayed unmatched. CDR3 size: 14 residues. In germline, CDR1 is SGHRS, CDR2 YFSETQ. As DNA, the CDR3 is TGCGCCAGCAGCTGGGGACAGGATCAAGAGACCCAGTACTTC. It is translated as CASSWGQDQETQYF.

This clone has more than one count but fewer than ten. The CDR3 protein is CSVDNPDRGYGYTF. CDR3 DNA sequence: TGCAGCGTTGATAATCCCGACAGGGGGTATGGCTACACCTTC. The V gene is TRBV29-1, the J gene TRBJ1-2, with 9 bases that match TRBD1. The CDR3 consists of 14 residues. Germline trimming cut 3 bases from V and 5 bases from J; bases unmatched to any gene: 7. The V gene's germline CDR1 is SQVTM and CDR2 ANQGSEA.

The chain couples TRBV11-2 to TRBJ1-2; D remains unclear. The CDR3 runs to 14 residues. Trimming removed 2 bases at V and 0 bases at J, with 7 bases between. CDR1 is SGHAT, CDR2 FQNNGV, per germline. The CDR3 protein is CASSLLLTNYGYTF. CDR3 DNA sequence: TGTGCCAGCAGCTTACTTCTTACTAACTATGGCTACACCTTC.

This chain links TRBV6-5 with TRBJ2-7; TRBD1 aligns across 8 bases. Per the germline V gene, CDR1 is MNHEY and CDR2 is SVGAGI. The CDR3 spans 14 residues. Germline trimming cut 6 bases from V and 2 bases from J; bases unmatched to any gene: 6. CDR3 loop: CASSKDRAPYEQYF. In DNA form, the CDR3 reads TGTGCCAGCAGCAAGGACAGGGCTCCCTACGAGCAGTACTTC.

The CDR3: CAWSVTATGVNTEAFF. The CDR3 DNA reads as TGTGCCTGGAGTGTAACGGCGACAGGTGTGAACACTGAAGCTTTCTTT. The genes are TRBV30 and TRBJ1-1, with D perhaps TRBD1 (6 bases). This CDR3 contains 16 residues. V lost 0 bases, J lost 0 bases, and 14 bases lay in between. The germline gives CDR1 GTSNPN, CDR2 SVGIG (reference sequence).

V and J are TRBV10-1 and TRBJ2-7, with a tentative D call TRBD1 (5 bases). The CDR3 extends over 15 amino acids. Germline V gene lookup returns CDR1 WNHNN and CDR2 SYGVQD (reference sequence). V lost 0 bases, J lost 5 bases, and 14 bases lay in between. The CDR3 reads CASSESFAGLHEQYF. CDR3 sequence (DNA): TGCGCCAGCAGTGAGTCTTTCGCAGGGCTCCACGAGCAGTACTTC.

V is TRBV2 and J is TRBJ1-3; 9 bases are a match to TRBD1. V lost 6 bases, J lost 7 bases, and 4 bases stayed unmatched. Looked up from germline, CDR1 is SNHLY and CDR2 is FYNNEI. This CDR3 is built from 13 residues. CDR3 in DNA: TGTGCCAGCAGAAAAGACAGGGGGAACACCATATATTTT. Its protein is CASRKDRGNTIYF. The full variable domain, completed using reference TRBV2 and TRBJ1-3, is EPEVTQTPSHQVTQMGQEVILRCVPISNHLYFYWYRQILGQKVEFLVSFYNNEISEKSEIFDDQFSVERPDGSNFTLKIRSTKLEDSAMYFCASRKDRGNTIYFGEGSWLTVV.

The J gene is TRBJ1-4, the V gene TRBV2, with D perhaps matching TRBD1 (6 bases). The germline V gene encodes CDR1 SNHLY and CDR2 FYNNEI. This CDR3 has 16 amino acids. V was cut by 0 bases and J by 3 bases, with 11 bases left in between. The CDR3 region is CASSEAQGIPNEKLFF. CDR3 bases: TGTGCCAGCAGTGAAGCGCAGGGGATACCTAATGAAAAACTGTTTTTT.

The sample holds one count of this clone. V usage is TRBV20-1 and J usage is TRBJ2-5; 7 nucleotides agree with TRBD1. V trimming: 8 bases; J trimming: 4 bases; junction bases outside the gene matches: 4. Germline CDR1 reads DFQATT; CDR2 reads SNEGSKA (reference sequence). The CDR3 extends over 11 amino acids. The chain's CDR3 is CSCTGVETQYF. The CDR3 DNA is TGCAGTTGCACAGGGGTAGAGACCCAGTACTTC.

The genes are TRBV9 and TRBJ2-5; TRBD2 might be the D (6 bases). V lost 0 bases and J lost 5, with 14 bases in between. CDR1 and CDR2 from the germline V gene are SGDLS and YYNGEE. This CDR3 contains 15 residues. CDR3 loop: CASSVGRGELETQYF. For the CDR3, the DNA is TGTGCCAGCAGCGTAGGGAGGGGCGAATTGGAGACCCAGTACTTC.

The genes are TRBV18 and TRBJ1-5; 8 nucleotides agree with TRBD1. The CDR3 is 15 residues long. The trim removed 3 bases at V and 6 bases at J, leaving 7 bases unmatched. CDR1 and CDR2 from the germline V gene are KGHSH and LQKENI. The CDR3 coding sequence is TGTGCCAGCTCACCGCAGACAGGGGAAGGTCAGCCCCAGCATTTT. As protein: CASSPQTGEGQPQHF.